This T cell receptor (beta chain) originates from a study of cytotoxic CD8 clonotypes in ibrutinib-treated CLL (dated by TCRdb to about 2021). Looking at the study overall: The cohort had 11 relapsed/refractory and 15 treatment-naive patients; some 17 were IGHV unmutated. Partial responses were observed in about 25 patients and complete responses in 2; after a median follow-up of around 68 months, remission was maintained in 15 or so patients and progression was observed in roughly twelve. Samples at response were collected after a median of about 12 months of treatment, with a range of roughly 6 to 40 months. On average, each sample had approximately 280,000 productive templates and more than 75,000 productive rearrangements. Of the approximately 87 people in the trial, 26 had longitudinal samples available. Cryopreserved peripheral blood mononuclear cells were obtained prior to treatment, at the time of response, and at either disease progression or sustained remission. Patients were still on ibrutinib when every remission and progressive disease sample was collected.

Each clonotype received, on average, 10x coverage in deep resolution sequencing performed on a MiSeq, where the target depth lay between 1 in 1 million and 1 in 200,000 T cells. The immunoSEQ hsTCRB Kit was used to generate the TCR beta libraries. For the original study's pipeline: Data were analyzed with ImmunoSEQ Data Assistant and ImmunoSEQ Analyzer, with V, D and J genes assigned per IMGT definitions. Clonality, with values ranging from 0 to 1, was calculated as one minus the normalized Shannon entropy of productive rearrangement frequencies. Public clonotype analysis was restricted to overrepresented clonotypes comprising at least 0.05% of each patient's repertoire. About twelve repertoires from age-matched healthy donors, obtained from immuneACCESS, served as clonality controls. TCRdb mirrors the immuneACCESS table, restricted to in-frame sequences. Some clones are absent from its copies; in checked studies, under half trace to an unresolved V gene, and the reason for the others is unknown. From that table come the V and J calls and clone size; the DNA was used to work out D and trimming. Counted in this sample were just over 200,000 clones; about four fifths of them appeared once. Together, the top ten hold more than 9.5% of the sample.

V sheds 6 bases and J sheds 6 bases, leaving 14 bases between their ends. As encoded in the germline V gene, CDR1 is WSHSY while CDR2 is SAAADI. The CDR3 runs 13 residues from the cysteine to the phenylalanine. The sequence is cut down to CDR3 DNA, 39 bases in frame from base 1. What the study reported, not specific to this receptor: Public clonotypes were rare and either shrank or stayed stable during treatment, and the rise in clonality at ibrutinib response reflected expansion of private clonotypes. Clonality increased at ibrutinib response, stayed stable in sustained remission, and fell back toward baseline at progression. Baseline clonality was found to be higher than that of age-matched healthy donors and was strongly correlated with circulating CD8+ T-cell counts. Sampling times were not matched between patients in sustained remission and patients whose disease was progressing, and lymph node repertoires were not examined.

The label giving this sample's time point can be read as: eleven to twelve months on ibrutinib. For TCR beta library preparation, roughly 2.2 micrograms of genomic DNA was extracted from cryopreserved PBMCs. Longitudinal blood samples from CLL patients on ibrutinib monotherapy were analyzed using high-throughput TCR beta sequencing. The patients took part in an open-label, single-center phase 2 trial of ibrutinib monotherapy. Concerning this clone: Its antigen remains undetermined. Qualities for individual bases were not recorded, and no much larger clone is one base off.

This sequence originates from a human donor with chronic lymphocytic leukemia. This receptor chain uses TRBV10-2 and TRBJ1-2; no D gene call is confident. The sequenced sample was PBMCs, obtained after 12 months of ibrutinib treatment. The encoded CDR3 is CASRADVPHGYTF. DNA sequence: TGCGCCAGCAGAGCTGACGTTCCCCATGGCTACACCTTC.